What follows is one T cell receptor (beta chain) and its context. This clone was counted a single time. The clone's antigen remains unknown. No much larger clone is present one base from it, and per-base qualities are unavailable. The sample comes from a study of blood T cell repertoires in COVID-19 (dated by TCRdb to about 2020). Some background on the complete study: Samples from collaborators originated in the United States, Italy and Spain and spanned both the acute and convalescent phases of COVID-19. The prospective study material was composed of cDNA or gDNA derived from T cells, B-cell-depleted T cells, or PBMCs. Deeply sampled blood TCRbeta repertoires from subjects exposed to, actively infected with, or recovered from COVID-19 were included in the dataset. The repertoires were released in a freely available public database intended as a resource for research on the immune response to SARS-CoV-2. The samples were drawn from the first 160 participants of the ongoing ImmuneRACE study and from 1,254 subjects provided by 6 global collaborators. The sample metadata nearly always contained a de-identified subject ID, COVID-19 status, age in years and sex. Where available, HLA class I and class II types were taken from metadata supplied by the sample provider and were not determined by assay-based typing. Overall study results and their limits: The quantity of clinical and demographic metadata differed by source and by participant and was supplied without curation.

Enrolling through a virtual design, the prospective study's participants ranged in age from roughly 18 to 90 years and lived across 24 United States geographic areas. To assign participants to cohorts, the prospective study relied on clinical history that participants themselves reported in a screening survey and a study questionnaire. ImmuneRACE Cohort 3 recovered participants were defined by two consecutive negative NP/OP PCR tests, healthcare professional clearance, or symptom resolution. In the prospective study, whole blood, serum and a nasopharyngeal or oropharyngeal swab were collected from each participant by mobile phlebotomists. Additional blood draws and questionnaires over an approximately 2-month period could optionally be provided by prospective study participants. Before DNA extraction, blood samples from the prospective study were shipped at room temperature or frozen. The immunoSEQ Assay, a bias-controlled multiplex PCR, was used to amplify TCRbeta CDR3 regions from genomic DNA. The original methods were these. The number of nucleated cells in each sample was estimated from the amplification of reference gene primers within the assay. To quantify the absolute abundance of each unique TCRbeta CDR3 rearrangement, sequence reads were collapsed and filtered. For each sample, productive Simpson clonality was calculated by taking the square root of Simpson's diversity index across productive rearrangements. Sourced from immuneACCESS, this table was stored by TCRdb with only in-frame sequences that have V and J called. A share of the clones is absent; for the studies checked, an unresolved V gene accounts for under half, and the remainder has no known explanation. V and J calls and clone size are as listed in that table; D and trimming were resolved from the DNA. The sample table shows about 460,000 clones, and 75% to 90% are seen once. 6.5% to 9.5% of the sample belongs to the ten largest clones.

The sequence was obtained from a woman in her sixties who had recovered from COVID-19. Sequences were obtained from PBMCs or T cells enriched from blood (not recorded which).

This receptor has the CDR3 CASSPTIPGLLNTEAFF. The nucleotide sequence reads TGCGCCAGCAGCCCTACCATTCCGGGACTCCTCAACACTGAAGCTTTCTTT. The sequence links TRBV4-1 to TRBJ1-1, with TRBD1 as a weak D call on 5 bases. The CDR3 spans 17 residues, from the cysteine through the phenylalanine. The only DNA kept is the CDR3, 51 bases in frame from the first base. CDR1 and CDR2 were assigned from the germline V gene as MGHRA and YSYEKL. V and J are truncated by 4 bases and 2 bases respectively, leaving an intervening sequence of 20 bases.